This T cell receptor (beta chain) was sequenced for a study of T cell responses to AZD1222 COVID-19 vaccine. Study-wide context: Analysis merged second doses at about 4 or about 12 weeks.

There are 16 residues in the CDR3. In germline, CDR1 is SGHNT, CDR2 YENEEA. The trim removed 5 bases at V and 10 bases at J, leaving 16 bases unmatched. TCRdb's table, derived via immunoSEQ multiplex PCR, lists solely in-frame clones and lacks some. This table has 150,000 to 180,000 clones, about 88% appearing once. Study results and caveats: Baseline antibody screening turned up just a handful of seropositive AZD1222 recipients. Repertoires were obtained only post-peak T cell response. The study found vaccine-associated CD4 TCRs spanning spike, dominant at 160-218 and 743-854.

As to this clone: Its antigen remains unknown.

The source is an adult in good health. The chain recombines TRBV11-3 with TRBJ1-4, with 7 bases fitting TRBD1. The sample consisted of peripheral blood, taken on day 0 of AZD1222 vaccination. The CDR3 spells CASSDGPRDRPGKLFF. The CDR3 DNA reads TGTGCCAGCAGCGATGGCCCCCGGGACAGACCTGGAAAACTGTTTTTT. Drawing the rest from reference TRBV11-3 and TRBJ1-4, the complete variable domain is EAGVVQSPRYKIIEKKQPVAFWCNPISGHNTLYWYLQNLGQGPELLIRYENEEAVDDSQLPKDRFSAERLKGVDSTLKIQPAELGDSAVYLCASSDGPRDRPGKLFFGSGTQLSVL.